This T cell receptor (beta chain) came from a study of cytomegalovirus exposure and HLA in healthy donors. Findings of the study overall: TRBV6-2, TRBV6-3 and some other V segments were excluded as indistinguishable. Reportedly, cytomegalovirus status was diagnosed with high sensitivity and specificity. In vitro testing confirmed three CMV-associated chains as specific for CMV antigens. Reportedly, TCR beta sequences accurately predicted HLA-A and HLA-B alleles in most subjects.

As to this clone: The antigen is undetermined.

Germline CDR1 reads GTSNPN; CDR2 reads SVGIG (reference sequence). The CDR3 contains 15 residues. The ends were cut back, 2 bases at V and 10 bases at J, with 20 bases in the middle. In the PCR, 60 Vbeta and 13 Jbeta primers were used. Produced via immunoSEQ multiplex PCR; TCRdb's table is partial and in-frame only. The sample includes 100,000 to 150,000 clones, 81% of them seen just once. Sequences were obtained from PBMCs. The clonotype comes from a man aged 18 to 30 in good health and CMV-seronegative. V is TRBV30 and J is TRBJ1-4; weak D call: TRBD1 (6 bases). The CDR3 reads CAWSNRVDLRGKLFF. CDR3 coding DNA: TGTGCCTGGAGTAACAGGGTTGACCTCAGGGGAAAACTGTTTTTT.